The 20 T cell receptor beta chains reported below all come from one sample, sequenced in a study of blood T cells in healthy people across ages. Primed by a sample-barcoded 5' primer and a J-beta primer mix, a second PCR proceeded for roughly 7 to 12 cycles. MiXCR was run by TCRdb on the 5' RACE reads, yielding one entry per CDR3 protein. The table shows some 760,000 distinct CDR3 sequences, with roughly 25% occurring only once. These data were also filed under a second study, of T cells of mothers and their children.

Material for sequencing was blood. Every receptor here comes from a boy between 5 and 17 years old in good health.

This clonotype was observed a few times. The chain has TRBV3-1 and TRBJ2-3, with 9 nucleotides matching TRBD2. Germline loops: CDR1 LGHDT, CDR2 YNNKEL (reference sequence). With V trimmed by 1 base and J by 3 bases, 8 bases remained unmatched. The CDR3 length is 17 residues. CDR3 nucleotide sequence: TGTGCCAGCAGCCAAGGGATTGGTAGCGGGAGTACAGATACGCAGTATTTT. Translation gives CASSQGIGSGSTDTQYF.

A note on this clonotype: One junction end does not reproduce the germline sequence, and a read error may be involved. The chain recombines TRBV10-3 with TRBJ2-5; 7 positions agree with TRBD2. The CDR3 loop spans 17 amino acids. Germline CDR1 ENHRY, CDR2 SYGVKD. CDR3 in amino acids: CAISEGLTGTMVETQYF. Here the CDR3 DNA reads TGCGCCATCAGTGAGGGACTAACGGGAACCATGGTAGAGACCCAGTACTTC.

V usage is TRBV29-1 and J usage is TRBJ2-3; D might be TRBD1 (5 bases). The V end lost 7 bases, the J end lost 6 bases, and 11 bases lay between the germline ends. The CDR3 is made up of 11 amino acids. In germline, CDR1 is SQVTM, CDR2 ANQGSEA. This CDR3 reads CSGGPGDTQYF. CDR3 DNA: TGCAGCGGCGGCCCAGGGGATACGCAGTATTTT.

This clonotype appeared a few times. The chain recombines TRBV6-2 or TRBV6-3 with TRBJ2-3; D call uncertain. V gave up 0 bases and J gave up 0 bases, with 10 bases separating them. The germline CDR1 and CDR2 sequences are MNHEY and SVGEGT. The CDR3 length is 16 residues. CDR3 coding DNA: TGTGCCAGCAGTTACTCTAAGGGAAGAAGCACAGATACGCAGTATTTT. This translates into CASSYSKGRSTDTQYF.

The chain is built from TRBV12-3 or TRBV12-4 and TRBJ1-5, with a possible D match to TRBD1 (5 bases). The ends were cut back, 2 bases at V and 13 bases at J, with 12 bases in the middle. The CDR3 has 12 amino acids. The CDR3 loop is CASSLPGRPQHF. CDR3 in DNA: TGTGCCAGCAGTTTACCAGGGCGGCCTCAGCATTTT.

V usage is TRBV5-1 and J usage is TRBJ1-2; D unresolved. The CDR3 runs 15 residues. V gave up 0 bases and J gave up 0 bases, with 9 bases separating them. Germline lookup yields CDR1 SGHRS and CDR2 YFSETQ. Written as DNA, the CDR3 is TGCGCCAGCAGCTTGGCCACGAGCCCTAACTATGGCTACACCTTC. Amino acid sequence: CASSLATSPNYGYTF.

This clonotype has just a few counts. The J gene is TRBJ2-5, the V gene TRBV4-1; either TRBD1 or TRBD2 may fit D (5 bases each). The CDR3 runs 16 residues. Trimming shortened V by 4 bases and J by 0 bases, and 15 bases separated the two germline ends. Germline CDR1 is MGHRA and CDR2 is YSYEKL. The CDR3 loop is CASSPAPGTYQETQYF. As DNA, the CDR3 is TGCGCCAGCAGCCCAGCCCCCGGGACGTACCAAGAGACCCAGTACTTC.

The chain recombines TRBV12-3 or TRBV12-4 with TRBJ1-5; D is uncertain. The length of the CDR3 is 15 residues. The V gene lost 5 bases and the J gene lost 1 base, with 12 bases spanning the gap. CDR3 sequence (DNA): TGTGCCAGCAGTGCCGACAAGGCGAGCAATCAGCCCCAGCATTTT. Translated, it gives CASSADKASNQPQHF.

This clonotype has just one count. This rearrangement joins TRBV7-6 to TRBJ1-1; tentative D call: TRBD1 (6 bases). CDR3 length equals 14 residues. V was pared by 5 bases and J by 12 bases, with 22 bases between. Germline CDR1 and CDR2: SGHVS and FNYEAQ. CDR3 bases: TGTGCCAGCAGCCGGGCGGTACAGGGAGTTCAACCTTTCTTT. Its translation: CASSRAVQGVQPFF.

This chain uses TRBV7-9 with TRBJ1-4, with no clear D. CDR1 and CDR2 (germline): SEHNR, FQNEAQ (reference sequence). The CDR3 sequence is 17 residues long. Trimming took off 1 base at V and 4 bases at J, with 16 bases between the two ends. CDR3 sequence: CASSLGAGPGLNEKLFF. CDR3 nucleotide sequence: TGTGCCAGCAGCTTAGGAGCCGGACCCGGTCTTAATGAAAAACTGTTTTTT.

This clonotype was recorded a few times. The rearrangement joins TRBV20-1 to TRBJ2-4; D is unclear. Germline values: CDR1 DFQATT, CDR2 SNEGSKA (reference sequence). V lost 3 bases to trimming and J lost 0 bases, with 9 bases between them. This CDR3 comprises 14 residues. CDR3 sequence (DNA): TGCAGTGCTAGTCGTTCCCTAGCCAAAAACATTCAGTACTTC. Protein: CSASRSLAKNIQYF.

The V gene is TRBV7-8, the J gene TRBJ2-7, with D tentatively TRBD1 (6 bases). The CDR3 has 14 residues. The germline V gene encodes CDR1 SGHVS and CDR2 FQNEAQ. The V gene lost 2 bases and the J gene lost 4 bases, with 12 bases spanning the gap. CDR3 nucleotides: TGTGCCAGCAGCTTAATGGTCCAGGGGTACGAGCAGTACTTC. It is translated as CASSLMVQGYEQYF.

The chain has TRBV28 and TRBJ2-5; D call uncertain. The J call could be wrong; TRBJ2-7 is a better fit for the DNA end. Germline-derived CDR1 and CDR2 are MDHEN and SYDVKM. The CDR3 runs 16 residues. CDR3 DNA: TGTGCCAGCAGTATACCTACCTCCCGACCTACCTACGAGCAGTACTTC. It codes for CASSIPTSRPTYEQYF.

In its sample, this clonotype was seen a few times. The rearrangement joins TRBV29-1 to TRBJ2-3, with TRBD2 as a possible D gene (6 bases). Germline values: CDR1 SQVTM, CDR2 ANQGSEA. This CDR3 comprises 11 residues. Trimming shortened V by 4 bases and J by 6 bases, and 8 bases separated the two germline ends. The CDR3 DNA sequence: TGCAGCGTTGGGAGGGGTGATACGCAGTATTTT. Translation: CSVGRGDTQYF.

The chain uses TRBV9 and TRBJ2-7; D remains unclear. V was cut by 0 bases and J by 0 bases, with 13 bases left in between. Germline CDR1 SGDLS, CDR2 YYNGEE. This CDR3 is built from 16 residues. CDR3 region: CASSVASQSYSYEQYF. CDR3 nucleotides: TGTGCCAGCAGCGTAGCTTCACAGTCGTACTCCTACGAGCAGTACTTC.

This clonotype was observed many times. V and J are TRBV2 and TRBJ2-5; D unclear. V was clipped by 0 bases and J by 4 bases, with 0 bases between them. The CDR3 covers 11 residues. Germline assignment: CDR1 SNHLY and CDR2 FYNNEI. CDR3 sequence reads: CASSEAETQYF. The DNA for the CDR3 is TGTGCCAGCAGTGAAGCAGAGACCCAGTACTTC.

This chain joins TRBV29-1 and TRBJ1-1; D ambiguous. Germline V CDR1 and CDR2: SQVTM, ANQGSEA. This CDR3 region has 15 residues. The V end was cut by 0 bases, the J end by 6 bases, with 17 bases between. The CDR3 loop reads CSVEDKVWVFAEAFF. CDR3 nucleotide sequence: TGCAGCGTTGAAGATAAGGTTTGGGTGTTCGCTGAAGCTTTCTTT.

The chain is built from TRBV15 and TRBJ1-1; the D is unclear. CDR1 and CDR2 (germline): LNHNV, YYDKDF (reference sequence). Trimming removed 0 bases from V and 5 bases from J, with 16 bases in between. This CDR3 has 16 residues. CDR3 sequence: CATSRDNQVSNTEAFF. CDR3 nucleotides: TGTGCCACCAGCAGAGATAATCAGGTATCAAATACTGAAGCTTTCTTT.

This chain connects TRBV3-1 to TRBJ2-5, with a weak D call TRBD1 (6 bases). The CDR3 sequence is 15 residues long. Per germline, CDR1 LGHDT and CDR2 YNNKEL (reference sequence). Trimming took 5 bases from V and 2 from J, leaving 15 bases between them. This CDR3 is CASSDRPGAQETQYF. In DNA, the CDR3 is TGTGCCAGCAGCGACCGCCCAGGGGCGCAAGAGACCCAGTACTTC.

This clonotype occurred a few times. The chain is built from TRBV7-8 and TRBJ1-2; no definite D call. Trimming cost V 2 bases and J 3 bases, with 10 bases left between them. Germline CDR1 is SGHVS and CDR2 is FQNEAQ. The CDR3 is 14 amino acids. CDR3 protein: CASSLLPGDYGYTF. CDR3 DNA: TGTGCCAGCAGCTTACTTCCAGGAGACTATGGCTACACCTTC.